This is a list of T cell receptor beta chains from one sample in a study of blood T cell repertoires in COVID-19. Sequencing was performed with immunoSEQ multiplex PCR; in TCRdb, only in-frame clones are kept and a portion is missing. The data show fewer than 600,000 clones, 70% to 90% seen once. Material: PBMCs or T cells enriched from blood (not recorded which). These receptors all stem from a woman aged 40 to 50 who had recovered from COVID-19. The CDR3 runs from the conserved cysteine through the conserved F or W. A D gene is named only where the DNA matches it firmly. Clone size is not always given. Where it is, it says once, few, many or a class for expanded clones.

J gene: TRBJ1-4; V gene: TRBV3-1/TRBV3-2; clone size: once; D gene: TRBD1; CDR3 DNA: TGTGCCAGCAGCCTTACAGGGGGAAAACTGTTTTTT; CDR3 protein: CASSLTGGKLFF
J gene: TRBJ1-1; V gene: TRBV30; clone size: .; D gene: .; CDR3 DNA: TGTGCCTGGAGTGAGGCGGGGGCGGCTTTCTTT; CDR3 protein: CAWSEAGAAFF
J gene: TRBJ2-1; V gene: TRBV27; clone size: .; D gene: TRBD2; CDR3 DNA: TGTGCCAGCAGTTTTGGACTAGCGGGAGGGCCCCCAATCTACAATGAGCAGTTCTTC; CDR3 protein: CASSFGLAGGPPIYNEQFF
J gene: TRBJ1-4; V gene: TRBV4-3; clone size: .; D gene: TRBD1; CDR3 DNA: TGCGCCAGCAGCCAAATAACAGGGGTGGTGGAAAAACTGTTTTTT; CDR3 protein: CASSQITGVVEKLFF
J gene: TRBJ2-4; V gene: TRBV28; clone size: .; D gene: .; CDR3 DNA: TGTGCCAGCAGCGGAGAGGCCAAAAACATTCAGTACTTC; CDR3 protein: CASSGEAKNIQYF
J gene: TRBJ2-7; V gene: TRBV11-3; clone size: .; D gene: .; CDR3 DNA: TGTGCCAGCAGCTTTAGGACATCCTCCTCCTACGAGCAGTACTTC; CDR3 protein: CASSFRTSSSYEQYF
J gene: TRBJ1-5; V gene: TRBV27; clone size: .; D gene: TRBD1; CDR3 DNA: TGTGCCAGCAGCCGAAGGGACAGGGGTTTTTCAGGGCCCCAGCATTTT; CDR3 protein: CASSRRDRGFSGPQHF
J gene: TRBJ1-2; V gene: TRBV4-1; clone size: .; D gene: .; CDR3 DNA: TGCGCCAGCAGCCAACGACAGGCAAACTATGGCTACACCTTC; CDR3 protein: CASSQRQANYGYTF
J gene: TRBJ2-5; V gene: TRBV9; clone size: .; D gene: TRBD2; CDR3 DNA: TGTGCCAGCAGCCAGGTGGAACTAGCGGGAGTTGAGACCCAGTACTTC; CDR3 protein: CASSQVELAGVETQYF
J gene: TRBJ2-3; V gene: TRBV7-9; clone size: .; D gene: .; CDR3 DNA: TGTGCCAGCAGCACCCTCTCAGCTACCCGACTTACGCAGTATTTT; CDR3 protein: CASSTLSATRLTQYF
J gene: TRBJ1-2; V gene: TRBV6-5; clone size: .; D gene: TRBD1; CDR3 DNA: TGTGCCAGCGGGGACAGCCCCTATGGCTACACCTTC; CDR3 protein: CASGDSPYGYTF
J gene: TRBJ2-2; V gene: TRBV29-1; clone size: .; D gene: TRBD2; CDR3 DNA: TGCAGCGTTGGAGCTAGCGGAAACACCGGGGAGCTGTTTTTT; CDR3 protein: CSVGASGNTGELFF
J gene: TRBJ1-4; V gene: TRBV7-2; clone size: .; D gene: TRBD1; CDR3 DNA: TGTGCCAGCAGCTTCAGGGGGCTCTATGAAAAACTGTTTTTT; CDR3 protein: CASSFRGLYEKLFF
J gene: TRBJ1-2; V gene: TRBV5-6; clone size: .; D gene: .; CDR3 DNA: TGTGCCAGCAGCTTGCGGGAGAGGGCAGGCTACACCTTC; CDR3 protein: CASSLRERAGYTF